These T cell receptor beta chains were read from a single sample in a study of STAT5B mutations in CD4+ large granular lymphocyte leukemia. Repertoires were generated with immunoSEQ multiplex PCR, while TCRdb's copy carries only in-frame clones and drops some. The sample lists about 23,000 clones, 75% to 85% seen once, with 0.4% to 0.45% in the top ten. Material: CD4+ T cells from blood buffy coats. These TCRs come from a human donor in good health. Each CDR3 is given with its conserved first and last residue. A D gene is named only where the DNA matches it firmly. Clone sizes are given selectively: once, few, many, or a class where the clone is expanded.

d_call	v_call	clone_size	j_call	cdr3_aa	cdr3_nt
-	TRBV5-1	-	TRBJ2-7	CASSSRQVASYEQYF	TGCGCCAGCAGCTCCAGACAGGTCGCCTCCTACGAGCAGTACTTC
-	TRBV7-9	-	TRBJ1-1	CASSSQTRDTEAFF	TGTGCCAGCAGCTCACAAACCAGGGACACTGAAGCTTTCTTT
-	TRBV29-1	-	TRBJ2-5	CSGGGRQETQYF	TGCAGCGGGGGTGGAAGACAAGAGACCCAGTACTTC
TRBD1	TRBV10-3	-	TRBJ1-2	CAITKGQEKFGYTF	TGTGCCATCACCAAGGGACAGGAAAAGTTTGGCTACACCTTC
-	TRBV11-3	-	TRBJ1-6	CASSLVFESPLHF	TGTGCCAGCAGCTTAGTATTTGAGTCACCCCTCCACTTT
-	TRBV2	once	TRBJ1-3	CASSEGGGGNTIYF	TGTGCCAGCAGTGAAGGGGGAGGTGGAAACACCATATATTTT
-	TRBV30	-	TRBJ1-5	CAWSAGGGPQHF	TGTGCCTGGAGTGCTGGCGGTGGGCCCCAGCATTTT
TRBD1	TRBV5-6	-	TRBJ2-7	CASSRTGFDEQYF	TGTGCCAGCAGCCGGACAGGGTTCGACGAGCAGTACTTC
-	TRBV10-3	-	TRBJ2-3	CATGRDTQYF	TGTGCCACCGGCCGGGATACGCAGTATTTT
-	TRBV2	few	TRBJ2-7	CASKEPRGYEQYF	TGTGCCAGCAAGGAGCCCCGAGGCTACGAGCAGTACTTC
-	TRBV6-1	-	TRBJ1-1	CASSGRQAQAFF	TGTGCCAGCAGTGGCCGACAGGCACAAGCTTTCTTT
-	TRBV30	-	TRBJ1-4	CAWSKGVGEKLFF	TGTGCCTGGAGTAAGGGAGTAGGTGAAAAACTGTTTTTT
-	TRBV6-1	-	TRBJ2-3	CASSGRGPDTQYF	TGTGCCAGCAGTGGTCGGGGCCCAGATACGCAGTATTTT
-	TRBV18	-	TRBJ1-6	CASSDSSNSPLHF	TGTGCCAGCTCGGACAGCTCCAATTCACCCCTCCACTTT
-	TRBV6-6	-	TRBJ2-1	CASSYPSGQRSDEQFF	TGTGCCAGCAGTTACCCCTCCGGACAGCGGAGCGATGAGCAGTTCTTC
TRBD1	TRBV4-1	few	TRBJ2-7	CASSHGADRGRTYEQYF	TGCGCCAGCAGCCATGGCGCAGACAGGGGGCGAACCTACGAGCAGTACTTC
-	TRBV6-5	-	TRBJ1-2	CASSQGITSYGYTF	TGTGCCAGCAGTCAGGGGATCACATCCTATGGCTACACCTTC